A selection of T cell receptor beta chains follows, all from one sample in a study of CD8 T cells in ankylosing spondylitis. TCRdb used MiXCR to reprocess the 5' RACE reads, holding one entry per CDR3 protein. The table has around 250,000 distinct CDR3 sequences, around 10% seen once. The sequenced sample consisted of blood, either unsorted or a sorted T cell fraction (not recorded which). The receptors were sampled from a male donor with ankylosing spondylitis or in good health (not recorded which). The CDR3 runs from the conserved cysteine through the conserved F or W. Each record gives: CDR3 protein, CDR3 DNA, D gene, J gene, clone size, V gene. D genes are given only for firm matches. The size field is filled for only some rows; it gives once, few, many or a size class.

cdr3_aa: CASSLGDFSYNEQFF
cdr3_nt: TGTGCCAGCAGCTTAGGAGATTTCTCCTACAATGAGCAGTTCTTC
d_call: NA
j_call: TRBJ2-1
clone_size: few
v_call: TRBV5-5

cdr3_aa: CASSFRRPLRVHSNQPQHF
cdr3_nt: TGTGCCAGCAGCTTTCGGCGACCCCTACGGGTCCATAGCAATCAGCCCCAGCATTTT
d_call: NA
j_call: TRBJ1-5
clone_size: NA
v_call: TRBV5-4

cdr3_aa: CASSLDRGGETQYF
cdr3_nt: TGTGCCAGCAGCTTGGACAGGGGGGGAGAGACCCAGTACTTC
d_call: TRBD1
j_call: TRBJ2-5
clone_size: many
v_call: TRBV7-7

cdr3_aa: CASSLEGRGETQYF
cdr3_nt: TGTGCCAGCAGCTTGGAGGGGAGGGGAGAGACCCAGTACTTC
d_call: TRBD2
j_call: TRBJ2-5
clone_size: many
v_call: TRBV5-5

cdr3_aa: CASSLWGGPGDTQYF
cdr3_nt: TGTGCCAGCAGCTTGTGGGGGGGCCCTGGAGATACGCAGTATTTT
d_call: NA
j_call: TRBJ2-3
clone_size: many
v_call: TRBV5-5

cdr3_aa: CASSYLGPAGQPQHF
cdr3_nt: TGTGCCAGCAGTTACCTCGGGCCGGCGGGCCAGCCCCAGCATTTT
d_call: NA
j_call: TRBJ1-5
clone_size: NA
v_call: TRBV6-5

cdr3_aa: CSAMGGGSNQPQHF
cdr3_nt: TGCAGTGCTATGGGGGGCGGAAGCAATCAGCCCCAGCATTTT
d_call: NA
j_call: TRBJ1-5
clone_size: few
v_call: TRBV20-1

cdr3_aa: CASATERGGKSSYNEQFF
cdr3_nt: TGTGCCAGTGCGACGGAGCGGGGCGGGAAAAGCTCCTACAATGAGCAGTTCTTC
d_call: TRBD2
j_call: TRBJ2-1
clone_size: NA
v_call: TRBV6-2/TRBV6-3

cdr3_aa: CASSPTLPLAGAPYF
cdr3_nt: TGTGCCAGCAGCCCGACACTCCCCCTAGCGGGGGCACCCTATTTT
d_call: TRBD2
j_call: TRBJ2-3
clone_size: many
v_call: TRBV3-1

cdr3_aa: CASSPDGLRVANTIYF
cdr3_nt: TGTGCCAGCAGTCCCGACGGACTAAGGGTGGCAAACACCATATATTTT
d_call: NA
j_call: TRBJ1-3
clone_size: NA
v_call: TRBV13

cdr3_aa: CSAKGSPLYGYTF
cdr3_nt: TGCAGTGCTAAGGGATCCCCTCTCTATGGCTACACCTTC
d_call: NA
j_call: TRBJ1-2
clone_size: many
v_call: TRBV20-1

cdr3_aa: CATSDPPWDYEQYF
cdr3_nt: TGTGCCACCAGTGATCCCCCGTGGGACTACGAGCAGTACTTC
d_call: NA
j_call: TRBJ2-7
clone_size: NA
v_call: TRBV24-1

cdr3_aa: CASGASLGYEQYF
cdr3_nt: TGTGCCAGCGGTGCGTCCCTGGGCTACGAGCAGTACTTC
d_call: NA
j_call: TRBJ2-7
clone_size: many
v_call: TRBV12-3/TRBV12-4

cdr3_aa: CASSFSRGVGAFF
cdr3_nt: TGTGCCAGCAGCTTCTCTAGGGGTGTTGGAGCTTTCTTT
d_call: NA
j_call: TRBJ1-1
clone_size: NA
v_call: TRBV4-2

cdr3_aa: CASSRPGQGLNEQFF
cdr3_nt: TGTGCCAGCAGTCGACCGGGACAGGGACTGAATGAGCAGTTCTTC
d_call: TRBD1
j_call: TRBJ2-1
clone_size: many
v_call: TRBV6-2/TRBV6-3

cdr3_aa: CASSLFPGANYGYTF
cdr3_nt: TGCGCCAGCAGCTTGTTCCCGGGGGCTAACTATGGCTACACCTTC
d_call: NA
j_call: TRBJ1-2
clone_size: many
v_call: TRBV5-1

cdr3_aa: CASSSGTDNSPLHF
cdr3_nt: TGTGCCAGCTCCTCCGGGACTGATAATTCACCCCTCCACTTT
d_call: NA
j_call: TRBJ1-6
clone_size: many
v_call: TRBV25-1

cdr3_aa: CASSLAQKDTEAFF
cdr3_nt: TGTGCCAGCAGTTTGGCACAGAAGGACACTGAAGCTTTCTTT
d_call: NA
j_call: TRBJ1-1
clone_size: few
v_call: TRBV12-3/TRBV12-4

cdr3_aa: CASSLGPRPPDTQYF
cdr3_nt: TGTGCCAGCAGCTTAGGACCACGTCCTCCAGATACGCAGTATTTT
d_call: NA
j_call: TRBJ2-3
clone_size: NA
v_call: TRBV7-9

cdr3_aa: CASSPTPGGTGTQYF
cdr3_nt: TGTGCCAGCAGCCCAACCCCGGGGGGCACGGGTACGCAGTATTTT
d_call: NA
j_call: TRBJ2-3
clone_size: many
v_call: TRBV28

cdr3_aa: CASRLGQAEFF
cdr3_nt: TGTGCCAGCAGGTTGGGACAGGCAGAGTTCTTC
d_call: TRBD1
j_call: TRBJ2-1
clone_size: few
v_call: TRBV28

cdr3_aa: CASSQDSSGVRTSGNTIYF
cdr3_nt: TGTGCCAGCAGCCAAGATTCGTCGGGAGTCCGGACCTCTGGAAACACCATATATTTT
d_call: NA
j_call: TRBJ1-3
clone_size: many
v_call: TRBV4-2

cdr3_aa: CASSPPGQGADTQYF
cdr3_nt: TGTGCCAGCAGCCCTCCGGGACAGGGAGCAGATACGCAGTATTTT
d_call: TRBD1
j_call: TRBJ2-3
clone_size: NA
v_call: TRBV13

cdr3_aa: CSASTLLHYEQYF
cdr3_nt: TGCAGTGCTAGTACCCTTCTGCACTACGAGCAGTACTTC
d_call: NA
j_call: TRBJ2-7
clone_size: NA
v_call: TRBV20-1

cdr3_aa: CSAGGLSSYNEQFF
cdr3_nt: TGCAGTGCTGGGGGACTCAGCTCCTACAATGAGCAGTTCTTC
d_call: NA
j_call: TRBJ2-1
clone_size: many
v_call: TRBV20-1

cdr3_aa: CASSYSHRETQYF
cdr3_nt: TGTGCCAGCAGTTACTCGCACAGGGAGACCCAGTACTTC
d_call: NA
j_call: TRBJ2-5
clone_size: many
v_call: TRBV6-5

cdr3_aa: CSASGTTAGTQYNEQFF
cdr3_nt: TGCAGTGCTAGTGGAACGACGGCGGGGACACAGTACAATGAGCAGTTCTTC
d_call: NA
j_call: TRBJ2-1
clone_size: many
v_call: TRBV20-1

cdr3_aa: CASGLGGSEQFF
cdr3_nt: TGTGCTAGTGGTTTGGGTGGGTCGGAGCAGTTCTTC
d_call: NA
j_call: TRBJ2-1
clone_size: few
v_call: TRBV12-5

cdr3_aa: CASIQPGLVYTEAFF
cdr3_nt: TGTGCCAGCATTCAGCCGGGCCTGGTGTATACTGAAGCTTTCTTT
d_call: NA
j_call: TRBJ1-1
clone_size: many
v_call: TRBV6-5

cdr3_aa: CAIRAGTSGRAWMDTQYF
cdr3_nt: TGTGCCATCAGAGCCGGGACTAGCGGGAGAGCATGGATGGATACGCAGTATTTT
d_call: TRBD2
j_call: TRBJ2-3
clone_size: many
v_call: TRBV10-3

cdr3_aa: CSARQGRYTEAFF
cdr3_nt: TGCAGTGCTAGACAGGGTCGGTACACTGAAGCTTTCTTT
d_call: NA
j_call: TRBJ1-1
clone_size: many
v_call: TRBV20-1

cdr3_aa: CASSLSRRHGYTF
cdr3_nt: TGTGCCAGCAGTTTATCTCGACGGCATGGCTACACCTTC
d_call: NA
j_call: TRBJ1-2
clone_size: many
v_call: TRBV28

cdr3_aa: CASSLDGTSGDEQFF
cdr3_nt: TGTGCCAGCAGCTTAGATGGGACTAGTGGTGATGAGCAGTTCTTC
d_call: TRBD2
j_call: TRBJ2-1
clone_size: many
v_call: TRBV11-2